This TCR beta chain stems from a study of human T cells and chemical hapten exposure. The time point here: patch test 3, about 24 weeks after DPC sensitization. Noted treatment: therapeutic diphenylcyclopropenone sensitization with weekly scalp DPC. Total RNA was extracted from unfractionated whole blood. This clonotype has a count of ten or more. Individual cDNA molecules received unique molecular identifiers in the library. Original processing methods: Between roughly 20,000 and 690,600 TCRs appeared in each sample, and the median stood at 95,638. TCRdb recomputed calls from the RACE reads with MiXCR, one row per CDR3 protein. These V and J calls are TCRdb output, not the study's own analysis. Of fewer than 80,000 distinct CDR3 sequences detected, 9.5% to 11% appear once; the ten largest clones hold about 2.3%. The J segment lost 2 bases and the V segment lost 7 bases, leaving 9 bases of the junction unmatched. Germline V gene data show CDR1 as SQVTM and CDR2 as ANQGSEA. The CDR3 covers 14 residues.

The V and J genes are TRBV29-1 and TRBJ1-1, with 8 bases lining up with TRBD1. Here the sequenced sample was whole blood, taken in connection with sensitization to the hapten diphenylcyclopropenone (DPC). The clonotype was recovered from a woman in her 30s with alopecia areata. Some clones in this sample may be carry-over from other donors' samples. The CDR3 protein is CSGKAGTGNTEAFF. The CDR3 DNA follows: TGCAGCGGGAAGGCCGGGACAGGCAACACTGAAGCTTTCTTT.